This entry concerns a single TCR beta chain. J lost 9 bases, V lost 0 bases, and 6 bases had no gene match. The CDR3 totals 15 residues. From germline, CDR1 is SGDLS and CDR2 YYNGEE. The data derive from a study of blood T cell repertoires in COVID-19. As for the study in general: Samples representing acute and convalescent COVID-19 were sourced from the United States, Italy and Spain. T cells, B-cell-depleted T cells, or PBMCs provided the cDNA or gDNA that served as material.

Measured with immunoSEQ multiplex PCR; TCRdb has only the in-frame clones, and not every one. The table records around 260,000 clones, over 70% of them present only once. V is TRBV9 and J is TRBJ2-3; 11 bases match TRBD2. The TCR was taken from a woman in her forties who had recovered from COVID-19. The sequencing input was peripheral blood. CDR3 DNA: TGTGCCAGCAGCGTAGTGGGTAGCGGGGGGGCAACGCAGTATTTT. It codes for CASSVVGSGGATQYF.